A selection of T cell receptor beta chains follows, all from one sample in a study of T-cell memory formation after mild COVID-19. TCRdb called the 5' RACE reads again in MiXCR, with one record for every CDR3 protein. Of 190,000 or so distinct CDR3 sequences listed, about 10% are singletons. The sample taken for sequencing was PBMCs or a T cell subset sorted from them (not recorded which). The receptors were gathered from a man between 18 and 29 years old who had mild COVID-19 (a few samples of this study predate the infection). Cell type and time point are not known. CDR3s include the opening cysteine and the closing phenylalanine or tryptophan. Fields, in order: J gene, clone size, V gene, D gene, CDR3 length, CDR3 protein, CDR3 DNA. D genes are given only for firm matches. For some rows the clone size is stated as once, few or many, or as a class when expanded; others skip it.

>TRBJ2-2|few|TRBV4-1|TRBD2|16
CASSQRGTPNTGELFF
TGCGCCAGCAGCCAGCGGGGGACTCCGAACACCGGGGAGCTGTTTTTT
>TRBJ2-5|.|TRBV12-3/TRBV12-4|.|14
CASSLIARQETQYF
TGTGCCAGCAGTTTGATAGCCAGGCAAGAGACCCAGTACTTC
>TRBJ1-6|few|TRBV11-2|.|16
CASSLEVTGNGSPLHF
TGTGCCAGCAGCTTAGAGGTGACAGGCAATGGTTCACCCCTCCACTTT
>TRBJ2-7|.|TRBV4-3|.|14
CASSLNRVDYEQYF
TGCGCCAGCAGCCTTAATAGGGTGGACTACGAGCAGTACTTC
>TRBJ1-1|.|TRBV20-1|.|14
CSARYLGVNTEAFF
TGCAGTGCTAGGTACTTGGGGGTTAACACTGAAGCTTTCTTT
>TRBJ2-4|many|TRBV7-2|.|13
CASSPPGKNIQYF
TGTGCCAGCAGCCCCCCCGGCAAAAACATTCAGTACTTC
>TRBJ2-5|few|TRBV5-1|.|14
CASSLAADQETQYF
TGCGCCAGCAGCTTGGCGGCAGATCAAGAGACCCAGTACTTC
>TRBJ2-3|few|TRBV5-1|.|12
CASSLLEDTQYF
TGCGCCAGCAGCTTGTTGGAGGATACGCAGTATTTT
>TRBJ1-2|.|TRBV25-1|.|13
CASSEWANYGYTF
TGTGCCAGCAGTGAATGGGCCAACTATGGCTACACCTTC
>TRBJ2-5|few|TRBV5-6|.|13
CASSFRSAETQYF
TGTGCCAGCAGCTTTAGGTCCGCAGAGACCCAGTACTTC
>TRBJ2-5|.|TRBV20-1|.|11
CSATGRETQYF
TGCAGTGCTACGGGGAGGGAGACCCAGTACTTC
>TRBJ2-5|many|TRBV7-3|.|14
CASSFGNRQETQYF
TGTGCCAGCAGCTTTGGTAACCGCCAAGAGACCCAGTACTTC
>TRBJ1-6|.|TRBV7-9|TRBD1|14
CASSLGDRYSPLHF
TGTGCCAGCAGCCTGGGGGACAGGTATTCACCCCTCCACTTT
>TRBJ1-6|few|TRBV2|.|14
CASRGAAYNSPLHF
TGTGCCTCTAGGGGGGCCGCCTATAATTCACCCCTCCACTTT
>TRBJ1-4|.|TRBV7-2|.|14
CASSSHTTYEKLFF
TGTGCCAGCAGCTCACATACTACTTATGAAAAACTGTTTTTT
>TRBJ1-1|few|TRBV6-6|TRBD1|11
CASSWGQGDTF
TGTGCCAGCAGTTGGGGACAGGGGGACACCTTT
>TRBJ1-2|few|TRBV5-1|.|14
CASSLGGRDAGYTF
TGCGCCAGCAGCTTGGGGGGCAGGGATGCTGGCTACACCTTC
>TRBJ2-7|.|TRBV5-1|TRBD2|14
CASSLESGNYEQYF
TGCGCCAGCAGCTTGGAGAGCGGGAACTACGAGCAGTACTTC
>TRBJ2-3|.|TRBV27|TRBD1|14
CASSLGTGWDTQYF
TGTGCCAGCAGTCTCGGGACAGGGTGGGATACGCAGTATTTT
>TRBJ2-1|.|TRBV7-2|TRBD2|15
CASSPTRGNLNEQFF
TGTGCCAGCAGCCCAACGCGGGGGAACCTCAATGAGCAGTTCTTC
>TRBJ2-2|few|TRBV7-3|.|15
CASRPTGGNTGELFF
TGTGCCAGCAGGCCTACCGGGGGAAACACCGGGGAGCTGTTTTTT
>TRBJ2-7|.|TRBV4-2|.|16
CASSQAPGAGSYEQYF
TGTGCCAGCAGCCAAGCACCCGGGGCCGGGAGCTACGAGCAGTACTTC
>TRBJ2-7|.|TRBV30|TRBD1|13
CAWSPGTGDEQYF
TGTGCCTGGAGTCCCGGGACAGGGGACGAGCAGTACTTC
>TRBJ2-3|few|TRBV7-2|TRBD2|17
CASSLYSGGQSTDTQYF
TGTGCCAGCAGCTTATACAGCGGGGGCCAAAGCACAGATACGCAGTATTTT
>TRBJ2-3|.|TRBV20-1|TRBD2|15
CSAFIAGGITDTQYF
TGCAGTGCTTTTATAGCGGGGGGGATCACAGATACGCAGTATTTT
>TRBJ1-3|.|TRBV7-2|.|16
CASSLVHSLYGNTIYF
TGTGCCAGCAGCTTAGTCCATAGTCTTTATGGAAACACCATATATTTT
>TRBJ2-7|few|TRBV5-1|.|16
CASSATLQGGNDEQYF
TGCGCCAGCAGCGCAACTCTTCAGGGGGGAAACGACGAGCAGTACTTC
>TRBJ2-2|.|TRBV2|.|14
CASKPWQKPGELFF
TGTGCCAGCAAACCCTGGCAGAAGCCCGGGGAGCTGTTTTTT
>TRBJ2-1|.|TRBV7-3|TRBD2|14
CASSLGRGGYEQFF
TGTGCCAGCAGCTTAGGGCGGGGGGGCTATGAGCAGTTCTTC
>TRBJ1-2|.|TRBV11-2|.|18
CASSPPGPVRNAIYGYTF
TGTGCCAGCAGCCCTCCGGGACCTGTTCGAAACGCTATTTATGGCTACACCTTC
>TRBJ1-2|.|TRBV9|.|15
CASSVEVRGDYGYTF
TGTGCCAGCAGCGTAGAGGTCAGGGGAGACTATGGCTACACCTTC
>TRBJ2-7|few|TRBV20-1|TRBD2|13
CSARPGGAYEQYF
TGCAGTGCCCGACCTGGGGGGGCCTACGAGCAGTACTTC
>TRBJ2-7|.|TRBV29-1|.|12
CSVAKVPYEQYF
TGCAGCGTTGCAAAGGTTCCCTACGAGCAGTACTTC
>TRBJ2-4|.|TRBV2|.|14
CASSPDIAKNIQYF
TGTGCCAGCAGCCCGGACATCGCCAAAAACATTCAGTACTTC
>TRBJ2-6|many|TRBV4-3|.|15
CASSQGLTGANVLTF
TGCGCCAGCAGCCAAGGACTCACTGGGGCCAACGTCCTGACTTTC
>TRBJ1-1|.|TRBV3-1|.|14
CASSPSRTGPEAFF
TGTGCCAGCAGCCCCAGTAGAACAGGGCCTGAAGCTTTCTTT
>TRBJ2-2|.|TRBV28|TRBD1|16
CASSLTGGAETGELFF
TGTGCCAGCAGTTTGACAGGGGGCGCGGAAACCGGGGAGCTGTTTTTT
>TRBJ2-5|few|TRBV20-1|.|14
CSAPGGWGRETQYF
TGCAGTGCCCCAGGCGGTTGGGGCCGGGAGACCCAGTACTTC
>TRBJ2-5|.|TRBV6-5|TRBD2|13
CASSYSGGKTQYF
TGTGCCAGCAGTTATTCGGGGGGGAAGACCCAGTACTTC
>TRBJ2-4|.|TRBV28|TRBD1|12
CASSTGQGKCHF
TGTGCCAGCAGTACCGGACAGGGAAAGTGTCACTTC
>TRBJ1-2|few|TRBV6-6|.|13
CARTREEDYGYTF
TGTGCCAGGACAAGGGAGGAGGACTATGGCTACACCTTC
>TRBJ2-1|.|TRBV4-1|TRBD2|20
CASSKNPGLAGPRNYNEQFF
TGCGCCAGCAGCAAAAACCCGGGACTAGCGGGGCCGAGAAATTACAATGAGCAGTTCTTC
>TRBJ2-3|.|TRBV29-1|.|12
CSVVTGPDTQYF
TGCAGCGTTGTAACAGGGCCAGATACGCAGTATTTT
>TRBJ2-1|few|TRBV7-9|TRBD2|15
CASSLLLAAYNEQFF
TGTGCCAGCAGCCTCTTACTAGCGGCCTACAATGAGCAGTTCTTC
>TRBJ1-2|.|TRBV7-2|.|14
CASSSDLGGYGYTF
TGTGCCAGCAGCTCCGACCTTGGGGGCTATGGCTACACCTTC
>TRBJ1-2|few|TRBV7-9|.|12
CASSWSSGGYTF
TGTGCCAGCAGCTGGAGCTCAGGCGGCTACACCTTC
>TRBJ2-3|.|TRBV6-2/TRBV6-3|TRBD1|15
CASSLGTGAVDTQYF
TGTGCCAGCAGTTTAGGGACAGGGGCGGTAGATACGCAGTATTTT
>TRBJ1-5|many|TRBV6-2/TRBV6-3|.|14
CASSPQGGNQPQHF
TGTGCCAGCAGTCCTCAGGGTGGGAATCAGCCCCAGCATTTT
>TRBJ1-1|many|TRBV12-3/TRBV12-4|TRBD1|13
CASSVQGVAEAFF
TGTGCCAGCAGTGTCCAGGGGGTCGCTGAAGCTTTCTTT
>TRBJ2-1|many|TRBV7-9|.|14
CASSLFSGDHEQFF
TGTGCCAGCAGCTTATTTTCAGGGGACCATGAGCAGTTCTTC
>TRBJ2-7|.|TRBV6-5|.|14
CASSYSYSTYEQYF
TGTGCCAGCAGTTACAGTTACAGCACCTACGAGCAGTACTTC
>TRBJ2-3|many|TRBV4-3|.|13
CASSPDPGDTQYF
TGCGCCAGCAGCCCAGATCCCGGAGATACGCAGTATTTT
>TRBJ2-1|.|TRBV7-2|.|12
CASSFDGAEQFF
TGTGCCAGCAGCTTTGACGGGGCTGAGCAGTTCTTC
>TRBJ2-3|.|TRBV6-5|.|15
CASSYLGGFTDTQYF
TGTGCCAGCAGTTATCTAGGGGGGTTCACAGATACGCAGTATTTT